This T cell receptor beta chain derives from a study of blood T cell repertoires in COVID-19. How the authors handled the data: The authors estimated nucleated cell counts from reference gene primer amplification. The protocol was immunoSEQ multiplex PCR, while the TCRdb copy is restricted to in-frame clones and leaves out a portion. V and J calls and clone size are copied from that table; D and trimming were computed from the DNA. The data show about 400,000 clones, approximately 87% seen once. Participants had their cohort set by participant-reported clinical history. All recovered Cohort 3 donors got two negative PCRs, got clearance, or saw symptom resolution. This receptor was taken from a woman in her forties or fifties who had recovered from COVID-19. The specimen sequenced was PBMCs or T cells enriched from blood (not recorded which).

The CDR3 here is CASSNPSGVSGNTIYF. CDR3 DNA sequence: TGTGCCAGTAGTAACCCTTCGGGAGTCTCTGGAAACACCATATATTTT. The chain is built from TRBV19 and TRBJ1-3, with D unclear. Germline V gene data show CDR1 as LNHDA and CDR2 as SQIVND (reference sequence). CDR3 length: 16 residues. V was shortened by 4 bases and J by 0 bases, with 13 bases between the two germline ends.